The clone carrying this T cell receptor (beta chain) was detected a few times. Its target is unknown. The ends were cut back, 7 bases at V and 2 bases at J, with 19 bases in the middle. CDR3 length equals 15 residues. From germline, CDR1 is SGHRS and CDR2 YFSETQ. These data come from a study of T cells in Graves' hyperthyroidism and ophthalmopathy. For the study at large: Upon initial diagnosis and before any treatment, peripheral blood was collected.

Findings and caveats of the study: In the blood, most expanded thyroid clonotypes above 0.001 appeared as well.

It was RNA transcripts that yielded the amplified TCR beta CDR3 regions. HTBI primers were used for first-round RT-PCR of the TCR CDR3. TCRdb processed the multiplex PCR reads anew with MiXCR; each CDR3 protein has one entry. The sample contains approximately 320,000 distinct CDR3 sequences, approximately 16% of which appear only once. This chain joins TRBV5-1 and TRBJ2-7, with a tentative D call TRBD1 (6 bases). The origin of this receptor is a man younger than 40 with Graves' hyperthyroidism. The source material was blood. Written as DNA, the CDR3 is TGCGCCAGCTCTTTCAAGGGGGAGTTCCCCTACGAGCAGTACTTC. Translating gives CASSFKGEFPYEQYF. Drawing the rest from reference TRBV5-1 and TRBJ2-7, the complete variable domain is KAGVTQTPRYLIKTRGQQVTLSCSPISGHRSVSWYQQTPGQGLQFLFEYFSETQRNKGNFPGRFSGRQFSNSRSEMNVSTLELGDSALYLCASSFKGEFPYEQYFGPGTRLTVT.